The text below deals with one TCR beta chain. The target antigen is unknown. This sample is drawn from a study of memory CD4+ T cells and cytomegalovirus serostatus. Single viable CD3+CD4+CD8-CD45RO+ cells were sorted as the memory CD4+ T cells. Study-level results: Suggested: most of the CMV-linked TCR signature lies in CD4+ memory cells.

V shed 6 bases and J shed 5 bases, with 13 bases lying between them. Germline V gives CDR1 MDHEN, CDR2 SYDVKM. The CDR3 spans 13 residues. Libraries were prepared by immunoSEQ multiplex PCR; TCRdb keeps only in-frame clonotypes and omits some of them. The sample contains under 65,000 clones, roughly 80% of which appear only once. This chain uses TRBV28 with TRBJ1-2; D remains unclear. The sequencing sample was made of memory CD4+ T cells from blood. The source of this sequence is an adult in good health and CMV-seronegative. The CDR3 protein is CASRPTGRYGYTF. Written as DNA, the CDR3 is TGTGCCAGCAGGCCAACGGGCAGATATGGCTACACCTTC.